Listed below are T cell receptor beta chains from one sample, sequenced in a study of blood T cells in healthy people across ages. TCRdb called the 5' RACE reads again in MiXCR, with one record for every CDR3 protein. The sample shows hundreds of thousands of distinct CDR3 sequences, more than 55% of them seen only once. The specimen sequenced was blood. These receptors were obtained from a man aged 40-49 years in good health. The CDR3 runs from the conserved cysteine through the conserved F or W. Fields, in order: clone size, D gene, V gene, J gene, CDR3 DNA, CDR3 protein. A D gene is named only where the DNA matches it firmly. Clone sizes are given selectively: once, few, many, or a class where the clone is expanded.

.,.,TRBV12-3/TRBV12-4,TRBJ2-5,TGTGCCAGCAGACGGGGCCCCCAGGAGACCCAGTACTTC,CASRRGPQETQYF
few,TRBD1,TRBV4-2,TRBJ1-3,TGTGCCAGCAGCGAGGACAGGGTTGGAAACACCATATATTTT,CASSEDRVGNTIYF
many,TRBD2,TRBV7-2,TRBJ2-1,TGTGCCAGCAGCTCGAGCGGGAGACAGAACAATGAGCAGTTCTTC,CASSSSGRQNNEQFF
.,.,TRBV10-3,TRBJ2-1,TGTGCCATCAGTGAGTCGTTCACGGGGCAAAGCTCCTACAATGAGCAGTTCTTC,CAISESFTGQSSYNEQFF
.,.,TRBV20-1,TRBJ2-5,TGCAGTCCCGCCCGTCCTCAAGAGACCCAGTACTTC,CSPARPQETQYF
few,.,TRBV20-1,TRBJ2-7,TGCAGTGCTAGAGATATTAAGGAGGGACCATTTGGCGAGCAGTACTTC,CSARDIKEGPFGEQYF
.,.,TRBV20-1,TRBJ2-6,TGCAGTGTAGTTAGCGCTGGGGCCAACGTCCTGACTTTC,CSVVSAGANVLTF
.,.,TRBV29-1,TRBJ1-2,TGCAGCGTTGAAGCGTCGGGTAGCAGGTCTAACTATGGCTACACCTTC,CSVEASGSRSNYGYTF
.,TRBD1,TRBV2,TRBJ2-1,TGTGCCAGCGCCGACAGGGGGCGGGGGAATGAGCAGTTCTTC,CASADRGRGNEQFF
.,.,TRBV7-2,TRBJ2-4,TGTGCCAGCAGCTTAGGCGGCGGTGGGACCAAAAACATTCAGTACTTC,CASSLGGGGTKNIQYF
.,TRBD1,TRBV10-3,TRBJ2-3,TGTGCCGCCAGGACAGGGGGCACAGATACGCAGTATTTT,CAARTGGTDTQYF